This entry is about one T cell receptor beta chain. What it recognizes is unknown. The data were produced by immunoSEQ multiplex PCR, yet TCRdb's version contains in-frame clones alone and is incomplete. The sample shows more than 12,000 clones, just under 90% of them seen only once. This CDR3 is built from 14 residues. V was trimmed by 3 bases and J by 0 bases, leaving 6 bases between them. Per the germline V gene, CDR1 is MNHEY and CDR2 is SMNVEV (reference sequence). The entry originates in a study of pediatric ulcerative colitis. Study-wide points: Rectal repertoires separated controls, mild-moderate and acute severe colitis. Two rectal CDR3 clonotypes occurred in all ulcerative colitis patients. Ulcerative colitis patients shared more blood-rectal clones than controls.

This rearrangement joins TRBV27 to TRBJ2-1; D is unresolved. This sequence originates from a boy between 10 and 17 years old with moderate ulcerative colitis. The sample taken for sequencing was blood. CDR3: CASSLVYSYNEQFF. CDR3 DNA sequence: TGTGCCAGCAGTTTGGTTTACTCCTACAATGAGCAGTTCTTC.